This entry concerns a single TCR beta chain. What it binds is unknown. The data originate from a study of monozygotic twins with cystic fibrosis. Background on the study: With about 15 PCR cycles, barcoded libraries came from around 2.9 micrograms of fragmented DNA. Study-level results: V usage most resembled the co-twin in 13 of 16 pairs. Low clonality (median around 0.0094) suggested a mostly naive repertoire. Monozygotic CF twins shared more identical nucleotide clonotypes than unrelated patients.

Some clones are missing from TCRdb's copy, which holds only in-frame ones; the method was immunoSEQ multiplex PCR. Found here are 30,000 to 35,000 clones, around 66% of them singletons; the top ten hold 0.78%. CDR1 is SGHDT, CDR2 YYEEEE, per germline. The germline V and J ends were trimmed by 2 bases and 1 base, with 14 bases remaining between them. The CDR3 extends over 16 amino acids. The gene calls are TRBV5-6 and TRBJ2-3; the D gene is possibly TRBD2 (5 bases). The receptor was derived from a girl aged 10 to 17 with cystic fibrosis. The source material was blood. The CDR3, as DNA: TGTGCCAGCAGCTTAGGTACCGGGGTGGGCACAGATACGCAGTATTTT. Protein: CASSLGTGVGTDTQYF.